The rows below give T cell receptor beta chains drawn from one sample of a study of OX40 agonist ivuxolimab in advanced cancers. The table came from immunoSEQ multiplex PCR; TCRdb's copy has only in-frame clones and leaves some out. The data hold more than 60,000 clones, with 70% to 90% observed a single time. The source was CD4+ or CD8+ T cells sorted from blood, collected in a trial of the OX40 agonist ivuxolimab. The receptor source for this set is an adult with an advanced solid tumor such as melanoma, head and neck, liver or kidney cancer. Both conserved end residues are part of each CDR3. A D gene is named only where the DNA matches it firmly. Clone sizes are given selectively: once, few, many, or a class where the clone is expanded.

TRBV5-1,.,.,TRBJ1-1,TGCGCCAGCAGCCCTACAGGGAACACTGAAGCTTTCTTT,CASSPTGNTEAFF
TRBV11-3,.,TRBD2,TRBJ2-1,TGTGCCAGCAGCCCTGGACGACTAGCGGGAGTGTCGAATGAGCAGTTCTTC,CASSPGRLAGVSNEQFF
TRBV6-1,.,.,TRBJ2-7,TGTGCCAGCAGTTTCCAGTACGAGCAGTACTTC,CASSFQYEQYF
TRBV11-3,.,.,TRBJ2-1,TGTGCCAGCAGCCCCGGGACTGGAGGACTCTCCTACAATGAGCAGTTCTTC,CASSPGTGGLSYNEQFF
TRBV7-9,few,.,TRBJ2-7,TGTGCCAGCAGCCTGTCCGGGACTTCCTACGAGCAGTACTTC,CASSLSGTSYEQYF
TRBV5-8,few,.,TRBJ1-6,TGTGCCAGCAGCTCCCGATTTAGCTCCTATAATTCACCCCTCCACTTT,CASSSRFSSYNSPLHF
TRBV6-1,.,TRBD1,TRBJ2-2,TGTGCCAGCAGTGTGGACAGGGGACGTGCTACCGGGGAGCTGTTTTTT,CASSVDRGRATGELFF
TRBV9,few,.,TRBJ2-7,TGTGCCAGCAGCGTAGATGAGTACCCTTACGAGCAGTACTTC,CASSVDEYPYEQYF
TRBV28,.,.,TRBJ2-3,TGTGCCAGCCAAGGGGCCAGCACAGATACGCAGTATTTT,CASQGASTDTQYF
TRBV16,.,TRBD1,TRBJ1-5,TGTGCCAGCAGCCCCCGGGACAGGGGAAAGCCCCAGCATTTT,CASSPRDRGKPQHF
TRBV19,.,.,TRBJ1-1,TGTGCCAGTACGACTGAGTCGGGGGGTGTTCGGGGGACTGAAGCTTTCTTT,CASTTESGGVRGTEAFF